The 31 T cell receptor beta chains below come from one sample, sequenced in a study of identical twins (dated by TCRdb to about 2016). The method was 5' RACE. The sequencing machine was an Illumina HiSeq 2000. TCRdb trimmed public reads at Q25 via fastp, called clones via MiXCR and kept in-frame beta chains. Rows merge per CDR3 protein into single entries with the most common DNA and genes. Present in this sample are 1.5 million to 2 million distinct CDR3 sequences, under 35% of which were seen just once. Of the sample, 0.27% is held by the ten largest clones. The sequenced material came from cord blood. All receptors derive from a newborn girl in good health.

This clonotype has only a few counts. The chain joins TRBV18 to TRBJ2-3; D gene unclear. The CDR3 extends over 14 amino acids. Germline CDR1 and CDR2: KGHSH and LQKENI. V lost 3 bases and J lost 11, with 18 bases in between. Here the CDR3 reads CASSPLYLRYGQYF. DNA for the CDR3: TGTGCCAGCTCACCGCTCTACCTACGGTACGGGCAGTATTTT.

This clonotype was counted only a few times. This chain connects TRBV20-1 to TRBJ2-3, with D possibly matching TRBD1 (6 bases). The CDR3 is 12 residues long. Trimming removed 5 bases at V and 4 bases at J, with 10 bases between. The germline gives CDR1 DFQATT, CDR2 SNEGSKA (reference sequence). The DNA for the CDR3 is TGCAGTGCTCTTAGACAGGCAGATACGCAGTATTTT. Amino acids: CSALRQADTQYF.

This clonotype was counted a few times. J is TRBJ2-3 and V is TRBV27; a weak D match, TRBD1 (5 bases). This CDR3 is built from 13 residues. Germline V gives CDR1 MNHEY, CDR2 SMNVEV (reference sequence). V lost 7 bases, J lost 9 bases, and 17 bases lay in between. The chain's CDR3 is CASTARPKGTQYF. The CDR3 DNA reads as TGTGCCAGCACGGCCAGGCCAAAGGGGACGCAGTATTTT.

The chain joins TRBV28 to TRBJ1-1; no definite D call. Germline loops: CDR1 MDHEN, CDR2 SYDVKM. Trimming pared 5 bases from V and 6 bases from J, leaving 10 bases between. The CDR3 length is 12 residues. The CDR3 loop is CASSLTRAEAFF. The DNA of the CDR3 is TGTGCCAGCAGTCTCACCCGCGCTGAAGCTTTCTTT.

This clonotype has a handful of counts. The genes are TRBV20-1 and TRBJ2-3; the match to TRBD2 covers 8 bases. V was pared by 0 bases and J by 7 bases, with 6 bases of the junction left unmatched. Germline V gene lookup returns CDR1 DFQATT and CDR2 SNEGSKA (reference sequence). This CDR3 is 14 amino acids long. CDR3 DNA: TGCAGTGCTAGAGAAGGCCTAGCGGGCTATACGCAGTATTTT. Translation: CSAREGLAGYTQYF.

The chain is built from TRBV11-2 and TRBJ2-5; 8 bases line up with TRBD2. Germline V gene sequence: CDR1 SGHAT, CDR2 FQNNGV. The CDR3 totals 14 residues. The V segment lost 1 base and the J segment 11 bases; nucleotides outside the gene matches: 9. Here the CDR3 reads CASSLAGRANEQYF. CDR3 nucleotide sequence: TGTGCCAGCAGCTTAGCCGGGAGGGCCAATGAGCAGTACTTC.

There are a few counts of this clonotype. The chain employs TRBV6-6 and TRBJ2-7; 8 bases agree with TRBD2. V lost 5 bases and J lost 2; bases outside the gene matches: 11. CDR1 is MNHNY and CDR2 is SVGAGI in the germline V gene (reference sequence). The CDR3 sequence is 16 residues long. The CDR3 sequence: CASSRVPGLGTYEQYF. CDR3 nucleotide sequence: TGTGCCAGCAGTCGGGTACCGGGACTAGGTACCTACGAGCAGTACTTC.

This clonotype was seen repeatedly, ten times or more. This rearrangement joins TRBV3-1 to TRBJ2-5; 8 bases agree with TRBD2. V lost 1 base to trimming and J lost 2 bases; unmatched junction nucleotides: 0. Germline-derived CDR1 and CDR2 are LGHDT and YNNKEL (reference sequence). This CDR3 is built from 14 residues. The CDR3 spells CASSQAGGQETQYF. CDR3 bases: TGTGCCAGCAGCCAAGCGGGGGGGCAAGAGACCCAGTACTTC.

This clonotype was detected only a few times. J is TRBJ1-1 and V is TRBV4-2; D gene unclear. Between the trimmed V and J ends, which lost 1 base and 2 bases, there was a span of 11 bases. Germline lookup yields CDR1 LGHNA and CDR2 YNFKEQ. This CDR3 spans 15 amino acids. The CDR3 is CASSQVEIYNTEAFF. CDR3 nucleotide sequence: TGTGCCAGCAGCCAAGTAGAAATTTATAACACTGAAGCTTTCTTT.

The chain couples TRBV6-5 to TRBJ2-1, with 8 bases aligning to TRBD2. The DNA end favors TRBJ2-7, so the J call may be wrong. There are 14 residues in the CDR3. Germline CDR1 reads MNHEY; CDR2 reads SVGAGI. This chain's CDR3 is CASTLSGNYNEQYF. The DNA for the CDR3 is TGTGCCAGCACTCTTAGCGGGAACTACAATGAGCAGTACTTC.

The chain combines TRBV2 with TRBJ2-1; 8 nucleotides line up with TRBD1. V shed 3 bases and J 12 bases; nucleotides not matched to a gene: 4. There are 12 residues in the CDR3. Germline values: CDR1 SNHLY, CDR2 FYNNEI. In nucleotides, the CDR3 is TGTGCCAGCAGTGAGGACAGGGACAGGCAGTTCTTC. Its protein is CASSEDRDRQFF. The variable domain in full, with the rest retrieved from reference TRBV2 and TRBJ2-1, is EPEVTQTPSHQVTQMGQEVILRCVPISNHLYFYWYRQILGQKVEFLVSFYNNEISEKSEIFDDQFSVERPDGSNFTLKIRSTKLEDSAMYFCASSEDRDRQFFGPGTRLTVL.

This chain uses TRBV11-3 with TRBJ2-3; tentative D call: TRBD2 (5 bases). V lost 8 bases and J 8 bases, leaving 17 bases between the germline ends. Looked up from germline, CDR1 is SGHNT and CDR2 is YENEEA. The CDR3 consists of 13 residues. The CDR3, as DNA: TGTGCCAGCGGAGTATCTAGCTGGGGTACGCAGTATTTT. Translation gives CASGVSSWGTQYF. Using reference TRBV11-3 and TRBJ2-3 for the parts outside the CDR3, the full variable domain is EAGVVQSPRYKIIEKKQPVAFWCNPISGHNTLYWYLQNLGQGPELLIRYENEEAVDDSQLPKDRFSAERLKGVDSTLKIQPAELGDSAVYLCASGVSSWGTQYFGPGTRLTVL.

V gene TRBV10-3 combines with J gene TRBJ1-4; no clear D. CDR3 length: 16 residues. Germline CDR1 ENHRY, CDR2 SYGVKD. With 3 bases removed from V and 1 base from J, the gap between germline ends came to 12 bases. The CDR3: CAISEGQYVTNEKLFF. In DNA form, the CDR3 reads TGTGCCATCAGTGAAGGGCAGTATGTAACTAATGAAAAACTGTTTTTT.

V is TRBV12-3 or TRBV12-4 and J is TRBJ2-3; TRBD2 is a possible D gene (6 bases). Trimming removed 3 bases from V and 0 bases from J, with 13 bases in between. This CDR3 spans 16 amino acids. CDR3 sequence reads: CASSFVPRGSTDTQYF. DNA of the CDR3: TGTGCCAGCAGTTTTGTCCCTCGGGGGAGCACAGATACGCAGTATTTT.

A few counts support this clonotype. V usage is TRBV7-8 and J usage is TRBJ1-4, with D possibly TRBD1 on 6 matching bases. The CDR3 loop spans 14 amino acids. Germline V gives CDR1 SGHVS, CDR2 FQNEAQ. V lost 3 bases, J lost 6 bases, and 11 bases lay in between. The CDR3 protein is CASSLTGGHEKLFF. CDR3 bases: TGTGCCAGCAGCTTGACAGGAGGGCATGAAAAACTGTTTTTT.

The CDR3 bases are TGTGCCAGCAGGGCCGGGACAGGGTACAATGAGCAGTTCTTC. Translating gives CASRAGTGYNEQFF. The chain combines TRBV25-1 with TRBJ2-1; 9 bases map to TRBD1. Germline V gives CDR1 MGHDK, CDR2 SYGVNS. This CDR3 is built from 14 residues. V gave up 6 bases and J gave up 4 bases; unmatched junction bases: 4.

This clonotype was counted a few times. This chain joins TRBV11-2 and TRBJ2-1; D unresolved. Looked up from germline, CDR1 is SGHAT and CDR2 is FQNNGV. This CDR3 comprises 15 residues. Trimming left V 5 bases short and J 6 bases short, with 17 bases between. CDR3: CASSLSTGPVNEQFF. CDR3 DNA sequence: TGTGCCAGCAGCCTATCGACTGGTCCTGTCAATGAGCAGTTCTTC. Variable domain in full (rest from reference TRBV11-2 and TRBJ2-1): EAGVAQSPRYKIIEKRQSVAFWCNPISGHATLYWYQQILGQGPKLLIQFQNNGVVDDSQLPKDRFSAERLKGVDSTLKIQPAKLEDSAVYLCASSLSTGPVNEQFFGPGTRLTVL.

CDR3 coding DNA: TGCAGCGTTGAAGGGGACAGGGGGAGCGAGCAGTACTTC. Translating gives CSVEGDRGSEQYF. V and J are TRBV29-1 and TRBJ2-7, with 11 bases aligning to TRBD1. J lost 6 bases, V lost 1 base, and 2 bases had no gene match. This CDR3 contains 13 residues. The germline V gene has CDR1 SQVTM and CDR2 ANQGSEA.

The rearrangement links TRBV4-1 to TRBJ2-1; 7 bases agree with TRBD2. Trimming took 4 bases from V and 5 from J; bases not matched to a gene: 5. Per the germline V gene, CDR1 is MGHRA and CDR2 is YSYEKL. The CDR3 has 14 residues. The CDR3 DNA reads TGCGCCAGCAGCCCCGGACTAGTCGACAATGAGCAGTTCTTC. Residues: CASSPGLVDNEQFF.

The sample holds a few counts of this clonotype. The DNA for the CDR3 is TGCAGTGCTAGAGATCGGCACCTAGCCAAAAACATTCAGTACTTC. As protein: CSARDRHLAKNIQYF. The J gene is TRBJ2-4, the V gene TRBV20-1; D not certain. Trimming left V 0 bases short and J 0 bases short, with 9 bases between. From germline, CDR1 is DFQATT and CDR2 SNEGSKA (reference sequence). The CDR3 spans 15 residues.

This clonotype came up a few times. This chain connects TRBV25-1 to TRBJ1-5; tentative D call: TRBD1 (5 bases). This CDR3 is 14 amino acids long. The germline CDR1 and CDR2 sequences are MGHDK and SYGVNS. Trimming pared 3 bases from V and 5 bases from J, leaving 11 bases between. The DNA for the CDR3 is TGTGCCAGCAGTGATTCGGGACGGGATCAGCCCCAGCATTTT. It codes for CASSDSGRDQPQHF. Variable domain in full (rest from reference TRBV25-1 and TRBJ1-5): EADIYQTPRYLVIGTGKKITLECSQTMGHDKMYWYQQDPGMELHLIHYSYGVNSTEKGDLSSESTVSRIRTEHFPLTLESARPSHTSQYLCASSDSGRDQPQHFGDGTRLSIL.

On this clonotype: Germline is not matched at one junction end, which may reflect a read error. V and J are TRBV4-1 and TRBJ1-2; tentatively, D is TRBD1 (5 bases). Germline CDR1 MGHRA, CDR2 YSYEKL. CDR3 length equals 13 residues. CDR3 protein: CASSRVANYGYTF. The CDR3 DNA is TGTGCCAGCAGCAGGGTAGCTAACTATGGCTACACCTTC.

This clonotype was observed a handful of times. The genes are TRBV27 and TRBJ1-5; D is uncertain. Germline V gene data show CDR1 as MNHEY and CDR2 as SMNVEV (reference sequence). The CDR3 length is 15 residues. Trimming shortened V by 4 bases and J by 0 bases, and 10 bases separated the two germline ends. The CDR3 is CASSSSVNSNQPQHF. The CDR3, as DNA: TGTGCCAGCAGTTCTTCTGTGAATAGCAATCAGCCCCAGCATTTT.

About this clonotype: The junction differs from germline at one of its ends, possibly a read error. The chain combines TRBV20-1 with TRBJ2-1; tentative D call: TRBD2 (6 bases). This CDR3 has 15 residues. The germline gives CDR1 DFQATT, CDR2 SNEGSKA (reference sequence). In DNA form, the CDR3 reads TGCAGTGCTGTAGGGACTCACGTCACGTACAATAAGCAGTTCTTC. Translating it yields CSAVGTHVTYNKQFF.

This clonotype was seen a handful of times. The genes are TRBV20-1 and TRBJ2-5; D perhaps matches TRBD1 (5 bases). V lost 4 bases and J 5 bases, leaving 20 bases between the germline ends. The V gene's germline CDR1 is DFQATT and CDR2 SNEGSKA (reference sequence). The CDR3 is made up of 15 amino acids. The CDR3 loop is CSATPWGPQWETQYF. The DNA of the CDR3 is TGCAGTGCTACCCCGTGGGGCCCCCAATGGGAGACCCAGTACTTC.

The chain couples TRBV20-1 to TRBJ1-3, with D perhaps TRBD1 (5 bases). There are 15 residues in the CDR3. The germline gives CDR1 DFQATT, CDR2 SNEGSKA (reference sequence). The V gene lost 3 bases and the J gene lost 2 bases, with 14 bases spanning the gap. In DNA form, the CDR3 reads TGCAGTGCTAGTTTGCCAGGGCAACCTGGAAACACCATATATTTT. The encoded protein is CSASLPGQPGNTIYF.

This clonotype was observed a few times. This chain joins TRBV11-2 and TRBJ2-7, with 9 bases that match TRBD1. With V trimmed by 2 bases and J by 6 bases, 8 bases remained unmatched. The CDR3 is made up of 15 amino acids. CDR1 and CDR2 (germline): SGHAT, FQNNGV. The CDR3: CASSLSGTGTIEQYF. CDR3 DNA: TGTGCCAGCAGCTTATCCGGGACAGGGACGATCGAGCAGTACTTC.

This clonotype was counted a few times. The CDR3 region has the DNA TGTGCCACCCCAACGGGGGGCTCCTACGAGCAGTACTTC. Its translation is CATPTGGSYEQYF. J is TRBJ2-7 and V is TRBV7-9; TRBD2 agrees at 7 bases. CDR3 length: 13 amino acids. J was trimmed by 0 bases and V by 10 bases; bases with no gene match: 6. CDR1 SEHNR and CDR2 FQNEAQ come from the germline V gene (reference sequence).

This clonotype occurred a few times. The V and J genes are TRBV6-5 and TRBJ1-4; 7 bases agree with TRBD1. CDR1 is MNHEY, CDR2 SVGAGI, per germline. The CDR3 runs 14 residues. V shed 2 bases, J shed 8 bases, and the junction held 5 bases outside the gene matches. In nucleotides, the CDR3 is TGTGCCAGCAGTTACCGGGACAGTGGGGAAAAACTGTTTTTT. It translates to CASSYRDSGEKLFF.

This clonotype was counted between two and nine times. V usage is TRBV2 and J usage is TRBJ2-5; 12 bases fit TRBD2. V lost 7 bases and J lost 3; bases outside the gene matches: 6. Germline lookup yields CDR1 SNHLY and CDR2 FYNNEI. The CDR3 totals 15 residues. The CDR3 region is CASTRTSGVKETQYF. Here the CDR3 DNA reads TGTGCCAGCACCCGGACTAGCGGGGTAAAAGAGACCCAGTACTTC.

J is TRBJ2-1 and V is TRBV2, with TRBD1 matching over 9 bases. Losses at the gene ends were 10 bases for V and 13 bases for J; bases not matched to a gene: 23. From germline, CDR1 is SNHLY and CDR2 FYNNEI. This CDR3 is 16 amino acids long. CDR3 DNA: TGTGCCACCATGTTCGGGACAGGGACGGTGAGAGAGACCCAGTTCTTC. Its translation: CATMFGTGTVRETQFF.